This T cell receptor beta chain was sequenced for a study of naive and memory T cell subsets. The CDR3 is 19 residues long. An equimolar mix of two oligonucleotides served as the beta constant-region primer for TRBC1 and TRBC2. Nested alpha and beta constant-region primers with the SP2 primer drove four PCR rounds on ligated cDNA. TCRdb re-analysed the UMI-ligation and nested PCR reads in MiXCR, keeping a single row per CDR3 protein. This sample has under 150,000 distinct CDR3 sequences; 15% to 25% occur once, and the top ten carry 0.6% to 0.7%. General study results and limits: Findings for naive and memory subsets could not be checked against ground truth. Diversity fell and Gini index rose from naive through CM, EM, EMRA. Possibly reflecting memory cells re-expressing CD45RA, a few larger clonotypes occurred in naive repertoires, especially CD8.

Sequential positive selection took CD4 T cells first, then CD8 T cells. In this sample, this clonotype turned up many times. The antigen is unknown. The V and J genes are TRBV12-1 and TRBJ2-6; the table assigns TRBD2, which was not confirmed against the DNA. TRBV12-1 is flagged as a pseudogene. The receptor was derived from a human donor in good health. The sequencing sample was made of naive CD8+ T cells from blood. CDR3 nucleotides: TGTGCCAGCAGCCAACCCAGACTAGCGGGAGATTCTGGGGCCAACGTCCTGACTTTC. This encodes CASSQPRLAGDSGANVLTF.